Reported below is one TCR beta chain. Its specificity is unknown. Method: immunoSEQ multiplex PCR; TCRdb's copy keeps in-frame clones and lacks some. The data show 35,000 to 40,000 clones, with about 80% seen just once and more than 9% held by the top ten. The V gene's germline CDR1 is MNHEY and CDR2 SVGAGI. The CDR3 is made up of 14 amino acids. The V end lost 0 bases, the J end lost 5 bases, and 10 bases lay between the germline ends. The sample originates from a study of OX40 agonist ivuxolimab in advanced cancers. General observations from the study: At doses 0.1 to 3.0 mg/kg, CD4+ and CD8+ clones expanded. Nonresponders, in some cases, also had low normalized T-cell clonal expansion.

This chain uses TRBV6-5 with TRBJ2-5; D gene unclear. Sequencing was performed on CD4+ or CD8+ T cells sorted from blood, taken in a trial of the OX40 agonist ivuxolimab. The sequence came from an adult with an advanced solid tumor such as melanoma, head and neck, liver or kidney cancer. The CDR3 DNA reads TGTGCCAGCAGTTACTCGCGACTTGGGGAGACCCAGTACTTC. It specifies CASSYSRLGETQYF.